Included here is one TCR beta chain sequence, with context. CDR3 length equals 16 residues. With V trimmed by 6 bases and J by 7 bases, 13 bases remained unmatched. Germline CDR1 reads SQVTM; CDR2 reads ANQGSEA. Sequencing relied on a cDNA template that was reverse transcribed from extracted RNA. Sequencing used immunoSEQ multiplex PCR; TCRdb keeps in-frame clones, though not all of them. The sample holds about 180,000 clones, roughly 70% seen once. The sample originates from a study of CD8+ T cells in alopecia areata. Both CD4+ and CD8+ T cells were separated by sorting PBMCs. The rearrangement links TRBV29-1 to TRBJ2-2; 11 bases align to TRBD2. This TCR was recovered from a human donor with alopecia areata. The specimen comprised CD8+ T cells sorted from blood, sampled at week 0. The CDR3 region has the DNA TGCAGCGTCGCTAATATAGCGGGGGGGCTCGACGGGGAGCTGTTTTTT. Its translation: CSVANIAGGLDGELFF.